One sample yielded the 8 T cell receptor beta chains listed below, sequenced in a study of response to subunit inactivated influenza vaccine. In TCRdb, the RT-PCR reads were re-called with MiXCR into one record per CDR3 protein. The sample lists fewer than 600,000 distinct CDR3 sequences; roughly 7.6% were seen once. Material: PBMCs from blood, obtained 23 months after vaccination. The origin of the receptors is a man in his fifties or sixties who received an inactivated influenza vaccine.

The rearrangement uses TRBV6-5 and TRBJ1-4; D gene unclear. Germline lookup yields CDR1 MNHEY and CDR2 SVGAGI. V lost 2 bases and J lost 5, with 9 bases in between. CDR3 size: 14 residues. CDR3 sequence: CASSYRQFNEKLFF. CDR3 coding DNA: TGTGCCAGCAGTTACCGGCAGTTCAATGAAAAACTGTTTTTT.

This clonotype came up once. The chain combines TRBV6-2 or TRBV6-3 with TRBJ2-4; TRBD1 might be the D (5 bases). V was clipped by 0 bases and J by 2 bases, with 14 bases between them. The CDR3 runs to 17 residues. Looked up from germline, CDR1 is MNHEY and CDR2 is SVGEGT. The CDR3 here is CASSYSLTDVSKNIQYF. In DNA form, the CDR3 reads TGTGCCAGCAGTTACTCCTTGACAGATGTATCCAAAAACATTCAGTACTTC.

The CDR3 here is CASTIGSSTDTQYF. As DNA, the CDR3 is TGTGCCAGCACGATCGGGTCTAGCACAGATACGCAGTATTTT. V is TRBV2 and J is TRBJ2-3; unclear D gene. V gave up 7 bases and J gave up 0 bases, with 11 bases separating them. The CDR3 runs to 14 residues. Germline V gene data show CDR1 as SNHLY and CDR2 as FYNNEI.

This clonotype was observed a handful of times. This sequence joins TRBV7-2 and TRBJ1-3; 9 bases map to TRBD1. The CDR3 loop spans 17 amino acids. J lost 0 bases, V lost 4 bases, and 7 bases had no gene match. Germline V gene lookup returns CDR1 SGHTA and CDR2 FQGNSA. This chain's CDR3 is CASSYPPTGGSGNTIYF. CDR3 sequence (DNA): TGTGCCAGCAGCTATCCCCCGACAGGGGGCTCTGGAAACACCATATATTTT. The variable domain in full, completed from reference TRBV7-2 and TRBJ1-3, reads GAGVSQSPSNKVTEKGKDVELRCDPISGHTALYWYRQSLGQGLEFLIYFQGNSAPDKSGLPSDRFSAERTGGSVSTLTIQRTQQEDSAVYLCASSYPPTGGSGNTIYFGEGSWLTVV.

This clonotype came up a few times. CDR3 DNA sequence: TGCAGTGCTCACGCCCGACAGGGTGGTGAAAAACTGTTTTTT. This gives the protein CSAHARQGGEKLFF. This chain connects TRBV20-1 to TRBJ1-4; 7 bases align to TRBD1. The germline gives CDR1 DFQATT, CDR2 SNEGSKA (reference sequence). V lost 5 bases to trimming and J lost 7 bases; unmatched junction nucleotides: 10. The CDR3 spans 14 residues.

This clonotype occurred a few times. This chain links TRBV10-1 with TRBJ2-5, with 11 bases identical to TRBD1. Germline V gives CDR1 WNHNN, CDR2 SYGVQD (reference sequence). CDR3 length: 14 residues. V lost 4 bases and J lost 4; bases outside the gene matches: 2. CDR3 DNA sequence: TGCGCCAGCAGTGGAGGGACAGGGGGAGAGACCCAGTACTTC. Amino acid sequence: CASSGGTGGETQYF.

The chain couples TRBV5-5 to TRBJ2-3; no firm D call. CDR1 is SGHKS, CDR2 YYEKEE, per germline (reference sequence). V was shortened by 2 bases and J by 4 bases, with 11 bases between the two germline ends. The CDR3 is made up of 14 amino acids. The CDR3 DNA reads as TGTGCCAGCAGCTTACATTCACTGGCAGATACGCAGTATTTT. Its protein product is CASSLHSLADTQYF.

This clonotype was counted a few times. V and J are TRBV19 and TRBJ2-4; 10 nucleotides line up with TRBD1. The CDR3 contains 16 residues. Per germline, CDR1 LNHDA and CDR2 SQIVND (reference sequence). V lost 5 bases, J lost 1 base, and 5 bases stayed unmatched. The CDR3 protein is CASSPRQGAAKNIQYF. In DNA, the CDR3 is TGTGCCAGTAGTCCTAGACAGGGGGCGGCCAAAAACATTCAGTACTTC.